This T cell receptor (beta chain) stems from a study of blood T cell repertoires in COVID-19. Study details: Researchers got acute and convalescent COVID-19 samples from the United States, Italy and Spain.

The CDR3 totals 13 residues. Germline V gene lookup returns CDR1 MRHNA and CDR2 SNTAGT. V was clipped by 3 bases and J by 3 bases, with 8 bases between them. Original methodology: Estimates of nucleated cell counts were drawn from the amplification of reference gene primers. Profiling relied on immunoSEQ multiplex PCR, and the TCRdb table lists in-frame clones only, not all of them. The V and J calls and clone size come from that table; D and trimming were worked out from the DNA. The sample includes about 58,000 clones, about 85% of them seen just once. Sequenced input: peripheral blood. This TCR was recovered from a woman aged 70 to 79 with active COVID-19. This chain uses TRBV6-4 with TRBJ1-1, with D perhaps matching TRBD1 (5 bases). The CDR3 nucleotides are TGTGCCAGCAGTGAATGGGGCTACACTGAAGCTTTCTTT. Its protein product is CASSEWGYTEAFF.